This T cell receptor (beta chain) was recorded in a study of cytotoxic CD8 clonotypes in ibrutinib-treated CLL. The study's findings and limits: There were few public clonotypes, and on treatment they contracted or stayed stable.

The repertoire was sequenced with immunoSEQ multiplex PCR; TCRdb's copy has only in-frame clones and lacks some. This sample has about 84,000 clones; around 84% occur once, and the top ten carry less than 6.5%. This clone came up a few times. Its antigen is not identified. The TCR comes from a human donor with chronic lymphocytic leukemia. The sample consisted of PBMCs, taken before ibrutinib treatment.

The CDR3 DNA is TGTGCCAGTAGTATTTACAGGAGAGGCGGAAACACCATATATTTT. This translates into CASSIYRRGGNTIYF. V and J are TRBV19 and TRBJ1-3; perhaps TRBD1 as D (5 bases). From germline, CDR1 is LNHDA and CDR2 SQIVND (reference sequence). V lost 3 bases and J lost 4, with 13 bases in between. This CDR3 has 15 amino acids.